These T cell receptor beta chains were read from a single sample in a study of T cell repertoires in cytomegalovirus infection. MiXCR was run by TCRdb on the reads, yielding one entry per CDR3 protein. The profile covers approximately 770,000 distinct CDR3 sequences, with just under 30% appearing a single time and 13% taken by the ten largest. These TCRs are of unknown antigen specificity. This specimen was cultured CD8+ T cells from PBMCs, taken from culture after CMV antigen stimulation. All receptors come from a human donor in good health (CMV status not recorded). Some clones in this sample may be carry-over from other donors' samples. The conserved cysteine and the conserved F or W are not part of the CDR3 here. A D gene is named only where the DNA matches it firmly.

TRBJ2-3 | TRBD2 | TRBV20-1 | SARDSLGLAGSTDTQY
TRBJ2-2 | NA | TRBV15 | ATSGPGELF
TRBJ2-1 | TRBD1 | TRBV7-2 | ASSRTGSYNEQF
TRBJ2-6 | NA | TRBV12-3/TRBV12-4 | ASSFLPGGRQEEGANVLT
TRBJ1-5 | NA | TRBV4-1 | ASSQEVGSLNQPQH
TRBJ2-1 | NA | TRBV7-6 | ASSSGTYEQF
TRBJ1-5 | NA | TRBV12-3/TRBV12-4 | ASSLGGRAQPQH
TRBJ2-5 | NA | TRBV6-2/TRBV6-3 | ASSYLTTQETQY
TRBJ1-4 | NA | TRBV7-9 | ASSFTDSNEKLF
TRBJ1-1 | NA | TRBV12-3/TRBV12-4 | ASSLGAYEAF
TRBJ2-3 | NA | TRBV5-8 | ASSLVENWHTQY
TRBJ2-1 | TRBD2 | TRBV6-1 | ATSGRGGENEQF
TRBJ2-3 | TRBD2 | TRBV7-8 | ASVLTGLADASSTDTQY
TRBJ2-5 | NA | TRBV3-1 | ASSLEGHDIETQY
TRBJ2-1 | NA | TRBV28 | ASSRPNEQF
TRBJ1-3 | TRBD1 | TRBV27 | ASIGTGGNTIY
TRBJ1-5 | TRBD1 | TRBV4-3 | ASSQAGGAGQPQH
TRBJ1-1 | NA | TRBV2 | ASRGATGQTNTEAF
TRBJ2-3 | NA | TRBV7-6 | ASSLDGAWTDTQY
TRBJ1-2 | TRBD1 | TRBV7-9 | ASSPTTGTGVLYGYT
TRBJ1-4 | NA | TRBV7-9 | ASSPQTRGEKLF
TRBJ2-1 | TRBD1 | TRBV28 | ASSTGTGRVNEQF
TRBJ2-5 | NA | TRBV13 | ASSLGGRGETQY
TRBJ1-2 | TRBD1 | TRBV15 | ATSGLQGAGYGYT
TRBJ2-1 | NA | TRBV11-2 | ASGGWSYNEQF
TRBJ1-2 | TRBD1 | TRBV6-2/TRBV6-3 | ASRIGTGGRPNYGYT
TRBJ2-1 | NA | TRBV4-3 | ASSVRDLSSYNEQF
TRBJ1-2 | TRBD1 | TRBV6-1 | ASSDVDRNYGYT
TRBJ2-2 | NA | TRBV4-1 | ASSQADGAGELF
TRBJ1-2 | NA | TRBV19 | ASSMAPAPLNGYT
TRBJ2-1 | TRBD1 | TRBV6-8 | ASSPRDREGYNEQF
TRBJ1-6 | TRBD1 | TRBV6-2/TRBV6-3 | ASTIDRGRSPLH
TRBJ1-1 | TRBD1 | TRBV19 | ASSITGVTEAF
TRBJ2-1 | TRBD2 | TRBV4-3 | ASSSRGLAGGLNEQF
TRBJ1-1 | NA | TRBV6-1 | ASSEMAGQFVEAF
TRBJ2-1 | NA | TRBV7-6 | ASSLGTTVNEQF
TRBJ2-7 | TRBD1 | TRBV19 | ASSPGQGVYEQY
TRBJ1-1 | NA | TRBV28 | ASSLTYYTTQMNTEAF
TRBJ1-6 | NA | TRBV6-5 | ASSPGPTSSYNSPLH
TRBJ2-1 | NA | TRBV19 | ASSIEGQFYNEQF
TRBJ1-1 | NA | TRBV7-2 | VSSWGEGFNTEAF
TRBJ1-1 | NA | TRBV2 | AVHTNTEAF
TRBJ2-3 | TRBD1 | TRBV10-3 | AISDAGQGTSWSTDTQY
TRBJ2-3 | NA | TRBV7-8 | ASSLAAGYGTDTQY
TRBJ1-2 | TRBD1 | TRBV6-8 | ASRSGQGMDYGYT
TRBJ2-1 | NA | TRBV7-6 | ASSLAHGTNEQF
TRBJ2-1 | TRBD2 | TRBV5-4 | ASSLTSGGLSYNEQF
TRBJ1-1 | NA | TRBV5-6 | ASSRGGRLNTEAF
TRBJ2-5 | TRBD1 | TRBV19 | ASYRDRGRETQY
TRBJ2-5 | NA | TRBV7-7 | ASSLEGRPSETQY
TRBJ2-1 | NA | TRBV5-1 | ASSRDPPYNEQF
TRBJ2-7 | NA | TRBV3-1 | ASSQDSGNEQY
TRBJ2-1 | TRBD2 | TRBV9 | ASSGRNLAGGSYNEQF
TRBJ1-5 | NA | TRBV5-5 | ASSLHSGSNQPQH
TRBJ2-5 | NA | TRBV19 | ASSIFTGSRETQY
TRBJ2-3 | NA | TRBV7-2 | ASSFLVGHTDTQY
TRBJ2-1 | NA | TRBV27 | ASSSDWRGVNEQF
TRBJ2-1 | TRBD2 | TRBV12-3/TRBV12-4 | ASSEAIAGGYSSYNEQF
TRBJ1-2 | TRBD1 | TRBV7-2 | ASSQGVFGYT